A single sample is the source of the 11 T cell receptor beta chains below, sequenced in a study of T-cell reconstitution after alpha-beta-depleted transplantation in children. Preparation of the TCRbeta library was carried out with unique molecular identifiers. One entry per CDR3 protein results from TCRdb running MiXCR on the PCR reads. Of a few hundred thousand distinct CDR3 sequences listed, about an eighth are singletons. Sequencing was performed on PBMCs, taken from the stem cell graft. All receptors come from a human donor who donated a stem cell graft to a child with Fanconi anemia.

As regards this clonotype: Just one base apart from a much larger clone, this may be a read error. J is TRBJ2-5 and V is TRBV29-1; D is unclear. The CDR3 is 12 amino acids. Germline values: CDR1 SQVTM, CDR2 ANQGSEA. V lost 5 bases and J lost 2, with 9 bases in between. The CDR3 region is CSVCPGQETQYF. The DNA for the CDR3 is TGCAGCGTTTGTCCAGGTCAAGAGACCCAGTACTTC.

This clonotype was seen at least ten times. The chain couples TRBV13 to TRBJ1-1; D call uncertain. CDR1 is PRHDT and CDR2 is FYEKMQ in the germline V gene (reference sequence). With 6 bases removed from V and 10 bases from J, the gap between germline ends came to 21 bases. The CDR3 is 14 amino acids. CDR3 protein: CASSSIRDPARAFF. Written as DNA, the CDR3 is TGTGCCAGCAGTAGTATTCGCGACCCAGCCCGAGCTTTCTTT.

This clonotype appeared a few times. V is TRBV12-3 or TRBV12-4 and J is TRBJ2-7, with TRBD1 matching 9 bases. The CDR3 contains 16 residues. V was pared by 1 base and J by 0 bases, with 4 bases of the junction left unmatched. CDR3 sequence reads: CASSLGGTGISYEQYF. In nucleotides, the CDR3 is TGTGCCAGCAGTTTAGGCGGGACAGGGATCTCCTACGAGCAGTACTTC.

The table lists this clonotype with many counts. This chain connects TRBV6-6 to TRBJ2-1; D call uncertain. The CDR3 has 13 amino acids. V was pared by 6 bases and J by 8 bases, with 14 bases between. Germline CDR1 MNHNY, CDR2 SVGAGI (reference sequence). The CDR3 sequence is CASRRMSTDEQFF. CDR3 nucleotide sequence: TGTGCCAGCAGAAGGATGTCGACGGATGAGCAGTTCTTC.

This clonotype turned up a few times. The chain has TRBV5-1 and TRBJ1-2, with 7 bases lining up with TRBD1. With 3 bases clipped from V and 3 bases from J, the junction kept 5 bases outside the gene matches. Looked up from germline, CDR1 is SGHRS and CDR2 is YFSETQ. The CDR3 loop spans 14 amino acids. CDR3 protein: CASSSSTGHYGYTF. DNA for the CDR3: TGCGCCAGCAGCTCCTCGACAGGGCACTATGGCTACACCTTC.

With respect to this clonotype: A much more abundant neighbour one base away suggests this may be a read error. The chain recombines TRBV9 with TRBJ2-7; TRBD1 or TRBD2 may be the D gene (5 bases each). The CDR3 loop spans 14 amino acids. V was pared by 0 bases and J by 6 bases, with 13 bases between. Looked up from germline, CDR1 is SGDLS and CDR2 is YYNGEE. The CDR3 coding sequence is TGTGCCAGCAGCGTAGGAGGGGCGCGCTGCGAGCAGTACTTC. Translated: CASSVGGARCEQYF. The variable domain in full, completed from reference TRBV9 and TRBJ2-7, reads DSGVTQTPKHLITATGQRVTLRCSPRSGDLSVYWYQQSLDQGLQFLIQYYNGEERAKGNILERFSAQQFPDLHSELNLSSLELGDSALYFCASSVGGARCEQYFGPGTRLTVT.

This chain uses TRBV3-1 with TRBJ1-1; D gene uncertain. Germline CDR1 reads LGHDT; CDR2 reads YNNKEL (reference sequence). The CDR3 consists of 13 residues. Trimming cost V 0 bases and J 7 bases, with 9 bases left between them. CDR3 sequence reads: CASSQDPGVEAFF. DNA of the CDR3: TGTGCCAGCAGCCAAGATCCGGGAGTTGAAGCTTTCTTT.

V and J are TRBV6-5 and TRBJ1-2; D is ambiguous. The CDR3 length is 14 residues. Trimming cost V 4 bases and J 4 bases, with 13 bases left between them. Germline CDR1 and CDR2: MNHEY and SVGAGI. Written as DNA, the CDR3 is TGTGCCAGCAGTTCTGCATCGACCCTCTATGGCTACACCTTC. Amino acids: CASSSASTLYGYTF.

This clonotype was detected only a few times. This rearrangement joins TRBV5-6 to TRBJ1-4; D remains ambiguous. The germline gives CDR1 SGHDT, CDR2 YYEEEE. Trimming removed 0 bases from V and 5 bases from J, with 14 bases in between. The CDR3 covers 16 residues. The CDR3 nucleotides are TGTGCCAGCAGCTTGGTTGGGGAAGCGGGCAATGAAAAACTGTTTTTT. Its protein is CASSLVGEAGNEKLFF.

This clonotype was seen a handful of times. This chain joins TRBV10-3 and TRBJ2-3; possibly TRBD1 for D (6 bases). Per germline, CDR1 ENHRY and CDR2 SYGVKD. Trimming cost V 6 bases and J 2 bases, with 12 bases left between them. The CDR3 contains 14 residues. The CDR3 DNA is TGTGCCATCAGCGACAGGCAAATCACAGATACGCAGTATTTT. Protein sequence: CAISDRQITDTQYF.

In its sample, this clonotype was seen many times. DNA for the CDR3: TGCGCCAGCAGCTTGGAACAGGCGAGTATGAGTACGCAGTATTTT. Its translation: CASSLEQASMSTQYF. The V and J genes are TRBV5-1 and TRBJ2-3; weak D call: TRBD1 (5 bases). There are 15 residues in the CDR3. The V end was cut by 0 bases, the J end by 8 bases, with 16 bases between. Germline V gives CDR1 SGHRS, CDR2 YFSETQ.